Presented here are 8 T cell receptor beta chains from one specimen sequenced in a study of blood T cell repertoires in COVID-19. Here immunoSEQ multiplex PCR was the method, and the copy in TCRdb shows in-frame clones only, minus some. The data contain fewer than 100,000 clones, roughly nine tenths of them singletons. The sample taken for sequencing was peripheral blood. These receptors came from a man aged 65 to 79 with acute or convalescent COVID-19.

V is TRBV28 and J is TRBJ1-4; D gene ambiguous. V was pared by 6 bases and J by 4 bases, with 12 bases between. Germline lookup yields CDR1 MDHEN and CDR2 SYDVKM. This CDR3 has 14 residues. CDR3 amino acids: CASSRQQLNEKLFF. CDR3 nucleotides: TGTGCCAGCAGCCGTCAACAGCTTAATGAAAAACTGTTTTTT.

The chain carries TRBV11-2 and TRBJ1-1; the D gene is possibly TRBD1 (6 bases). The CDR3 contains 15 residues. Between the trimmed V and J ends, which lost 4 bases and 6 bases, there was a span of 18 bases. CDR1 is SGHAT and CDR2 is FQNNGV in the germline V gene. The CDR3 DNA reads as TGTGCCAGCAGCTCTCTACAGGGTAACCCGCCTGAAGCTTTCTTT. This gives the protein CASSSLQGNPPEAFF.

The rearrangement joins TRBV3-1 (or the pseudogene TRBV3-2) to TRBJ1-2, with 7 bases fitting TRBD1. V lost 1 base and J lost 7; bases outside the gene matches: 15. There are 17 residues in the CDR3. Germline V CDR1 and CDR2: LGHDT, YNNKEL (reference sequence). CDR3 bases: TGTGCCAGCAGCCAAGCTAATGCGGGACAGAGTTCTCGTGGCTACACCTTC. It codes for CASSQANAGQSSRGYTF.

V gene TRBV28 combines with J gene TRBJ2-2; TRBD2 agrees at 12 bases. Trimming at V came to 1 base and at J to 4 bases, leaving 10 bases not matched to a gene. The germline V gene encodes CDR1 MDHEN and CDR2 SYDVKM. There are 19 residues in the CDR3. CDR3 loop: CASSLYLAGGPSGTGELFF. Here the CDR3 DNA reads TGTGCCAGCAGTTTATATCTAGCGGGGGGGCCGAGTGGCACCGGGGAGCTGTTTTTT.

The chain uses TRBV5-4 and TRBJ2-5; D may be TRBD1 (5 bases). This CDR3 is 14 amino acids long. Per the germline V gene, CDR1 is SGHNT and CDR2 is YYREEE (reference sequence). V was clipped by 3 bases and J by 1 base, with 10 bases between them. CDR3 sequence: CASSSKDIQETQYF. Written as DNA, the CDR3 is TGTGCCAGCAGCTCGAAGGACATCCAAGAGACCCAGTACTTC.

The chain joins TRBV19 to TRBJ1-5; D is perhaps TRBD1 (5 bases). V dropped 8 bases and J dropped 9 bases, with 8 bases sitting between them. Germline CDR1 is LNHDA and CDR2 is SQIVND (reference sequence). The CDR3 is made up of 10 amino acids. The CDR3 DNA follows: TGTGCCAGTGGGGGAGGGCCCCAGCATTTT. This encodes CASGGGPQHF.

The gene calls are TRBV19 and TRBJ1-5; 10 bases line up with TRBD1. Germline values: CDR1 LNHDA, CDR2 SQIVND (reference sequence). The CDR3 sequence is 16 residues long. V lost 4 bases and J lost 3; bases outside the gene matches: 6. CDR3 DNA: TGTGCCAGTAGTACGCCTGGGACAGGGGTCAATCAGCCCCAGCATTTT. Protein sequence: CASSTPGTGVNQPQHF.

The CDR3 nucleotides read TGTGCCAGCAGCGCCCACCCGCAGGGAGGTGGAACTGAAGCTTTCTTT. Its protein product is CASSAHPQGGGTEAFF. The chain recombines TRBV9 with TRBJ1-1, with D perhaps matching TRBD1 (5 bases). Between the trimmed V and J ends, which lost 3 bases and 5 bases, there was a span of 20 bases. Germline V gives CDR1 SGDLS, CDR2 YYNGEE. This CDR3 spans 16 amino acids.